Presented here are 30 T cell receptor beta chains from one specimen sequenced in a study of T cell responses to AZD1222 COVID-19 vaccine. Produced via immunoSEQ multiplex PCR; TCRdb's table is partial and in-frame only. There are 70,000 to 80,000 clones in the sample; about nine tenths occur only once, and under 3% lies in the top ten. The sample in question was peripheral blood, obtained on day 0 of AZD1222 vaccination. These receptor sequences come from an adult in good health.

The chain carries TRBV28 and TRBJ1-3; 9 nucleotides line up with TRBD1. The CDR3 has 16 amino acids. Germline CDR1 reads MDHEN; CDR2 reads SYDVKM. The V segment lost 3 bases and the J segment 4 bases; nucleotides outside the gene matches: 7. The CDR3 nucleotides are TGTGCCAGCAGTTTCCGGGACAGGGTGTCGGGAAACACCATATATTTT. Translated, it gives CASSFRDRVSGNTIYF. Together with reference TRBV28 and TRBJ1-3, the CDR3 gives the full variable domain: DVKVTQSSRYLVKRTGEKVFLECVQDMDHENMFWYRQDPGLGLRLIYFSYDVKMKEKGDIPEGYSVSREKKERFSLILESASTNQTSMYLCASSFRDRVSGNTIYFGEGSWLTVV.

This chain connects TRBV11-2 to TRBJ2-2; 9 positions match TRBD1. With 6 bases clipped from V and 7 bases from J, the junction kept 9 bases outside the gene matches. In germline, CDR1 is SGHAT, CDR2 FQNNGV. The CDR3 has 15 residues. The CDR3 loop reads CASRSNRGRGGELFF. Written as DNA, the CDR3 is TGTGCCAGCAGGTCAAACAGGGGGCGAGGCGGGGAGCTGTTTTTT.

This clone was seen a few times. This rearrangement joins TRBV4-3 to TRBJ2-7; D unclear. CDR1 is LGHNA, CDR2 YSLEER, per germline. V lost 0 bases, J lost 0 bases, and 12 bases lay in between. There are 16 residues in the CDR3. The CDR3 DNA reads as TGCGCCAGCAGCCAAGAAGGGTCTTCAAGCTCCTACGAGCAGTACTTC. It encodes CASSQEGSSSSYEQYF.

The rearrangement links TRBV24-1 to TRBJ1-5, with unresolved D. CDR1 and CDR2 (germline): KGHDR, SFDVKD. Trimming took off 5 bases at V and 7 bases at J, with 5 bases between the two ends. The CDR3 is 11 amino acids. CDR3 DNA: TGTGCCACCAGTGTGTGGCAGCCCCAGCATTTT. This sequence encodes CATSVWQPQHF.

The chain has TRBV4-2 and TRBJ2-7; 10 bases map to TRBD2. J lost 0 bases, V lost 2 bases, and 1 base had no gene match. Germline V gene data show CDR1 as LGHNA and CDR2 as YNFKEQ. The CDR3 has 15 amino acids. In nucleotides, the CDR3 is TGTGCCAGCAGCCAACTAGCGGGGGACTCCTACGAGCAGTACTTC. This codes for CASSQLAGDSYEQYF.

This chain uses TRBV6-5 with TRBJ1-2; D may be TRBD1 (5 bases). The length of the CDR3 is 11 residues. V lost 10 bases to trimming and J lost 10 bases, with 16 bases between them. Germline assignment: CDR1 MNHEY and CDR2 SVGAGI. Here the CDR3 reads CAIVGQETYTF. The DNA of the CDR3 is TGTGCCATCGTGGGGCAGGAGACCTACACCTTC.

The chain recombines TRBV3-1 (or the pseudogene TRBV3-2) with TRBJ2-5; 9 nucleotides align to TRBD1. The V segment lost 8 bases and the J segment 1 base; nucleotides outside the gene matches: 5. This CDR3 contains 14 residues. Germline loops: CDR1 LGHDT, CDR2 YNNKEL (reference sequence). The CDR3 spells CASGDRGTQETQYF. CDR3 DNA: TGTGCCAGCGGCGACAGGGGGACCCAAGAGACCCAGTACTTC.

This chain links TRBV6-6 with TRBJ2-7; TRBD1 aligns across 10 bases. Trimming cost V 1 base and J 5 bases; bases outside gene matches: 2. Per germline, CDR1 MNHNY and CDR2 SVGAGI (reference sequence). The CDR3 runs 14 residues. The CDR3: CASSYLGQGNEQYF. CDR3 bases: TGTGCCAGCAGTTACTTGGGACAGGGGAACGAGCAGTACTTC.

The CDR3 DNA reads TGTGCCAGCAGTTTGGACAGGGTAAGGCCTGAAGCTTTCTTT. It yields the protein CASSLDRVRPEAFF. The V and J genes are TRBV27 and TRBJ1-1; 8 positions match TRBD1. Losses at the gene ends were 3 bases for V and 6 bases for J; bases not matched to a gene: 6. The germline gives CDR1 MNHEY, CDR2 SMNVEV (reference sequence). CDR3 size: 14 residues.

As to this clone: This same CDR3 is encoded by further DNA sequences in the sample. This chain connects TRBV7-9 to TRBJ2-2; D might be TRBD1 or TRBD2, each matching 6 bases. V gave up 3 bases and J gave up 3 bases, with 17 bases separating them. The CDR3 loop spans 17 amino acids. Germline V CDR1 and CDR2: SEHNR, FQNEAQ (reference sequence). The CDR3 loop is CASSLALGGADTGELFF. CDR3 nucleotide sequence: TGTGCCAGCAGCTTGGCGTTGGGGGGCGCGGACACCGGGGAGCTGTTTTTT. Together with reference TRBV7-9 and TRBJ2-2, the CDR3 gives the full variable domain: DTGVSQNPRHKITKRGQNVTFRCDPISEHNRLYWYRQTLGQGPEFLTYFQNEAQLEKSRLLSDRFSAERPKGSFSTLEIQRTEQGDSAMYLCASSLALGGADTGELFFGEGSRLTVL.

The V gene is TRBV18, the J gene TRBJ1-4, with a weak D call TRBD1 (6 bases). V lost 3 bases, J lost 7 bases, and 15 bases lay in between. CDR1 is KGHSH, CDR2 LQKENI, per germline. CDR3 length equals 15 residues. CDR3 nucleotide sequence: TGTGCCAGCTCACCCGGACAGTACAAAGGTGAAAAACTGTTTTTT. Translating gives CASSPGQYKGEKLFF.

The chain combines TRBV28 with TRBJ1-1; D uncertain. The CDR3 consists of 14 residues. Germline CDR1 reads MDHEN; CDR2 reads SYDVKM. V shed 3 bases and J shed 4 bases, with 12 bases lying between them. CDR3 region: CASSFRPSSTEAFF. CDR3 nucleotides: TGTGCCAGCAGTTTTAGACCCTCCAGCACTGAAGCTTTCTTT. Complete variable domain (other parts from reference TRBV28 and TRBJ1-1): DVKVTQSSRYLVKRTGEKVFLECVQDMDHENMFWYRQDPGLGLRLIYFSYDVKMKEKGDIPEGYSVSREKKERFSLILESASTNQTSMYLCASSFRPSSTEAFFGQGTRLTVV.

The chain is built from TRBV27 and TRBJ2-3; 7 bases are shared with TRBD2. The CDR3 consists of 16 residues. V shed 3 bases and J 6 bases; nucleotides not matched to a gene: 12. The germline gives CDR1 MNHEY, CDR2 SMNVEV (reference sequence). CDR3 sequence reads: CASSFQAAGGSDTQYF. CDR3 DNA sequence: TGTGCCAGCAGTTTTCAGGCAGCCGGGGGGTCGGATACGCAGTATTTT.

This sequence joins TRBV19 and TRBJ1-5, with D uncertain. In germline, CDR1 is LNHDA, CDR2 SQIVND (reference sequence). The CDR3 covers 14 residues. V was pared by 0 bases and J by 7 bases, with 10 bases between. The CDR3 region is CASSIDRSKQPQHF. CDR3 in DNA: TGTGCCAGTAGTATAGATCGGTCAAAGCAGCCCCAGCATTTT.

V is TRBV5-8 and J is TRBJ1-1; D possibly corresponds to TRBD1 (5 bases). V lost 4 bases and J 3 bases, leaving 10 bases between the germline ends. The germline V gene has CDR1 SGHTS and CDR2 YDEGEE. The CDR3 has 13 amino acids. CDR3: CASSLRGDTEAFF. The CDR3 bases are TGTGCCAGCAGCCTGAGGGGTGACACTGAAGCTTTCTTT.

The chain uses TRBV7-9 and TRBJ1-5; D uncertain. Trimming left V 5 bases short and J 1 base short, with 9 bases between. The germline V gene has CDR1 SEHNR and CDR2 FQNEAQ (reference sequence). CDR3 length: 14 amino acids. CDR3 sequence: CASSHHDSNQPQHF. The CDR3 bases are TGTGCCAGCAGCCATCATGACAGCAATCAGCCCCAGCATTTT.

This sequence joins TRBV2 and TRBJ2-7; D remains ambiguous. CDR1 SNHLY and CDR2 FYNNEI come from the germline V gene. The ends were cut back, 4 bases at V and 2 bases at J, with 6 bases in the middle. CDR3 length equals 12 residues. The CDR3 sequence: CASSGQTYEQYF. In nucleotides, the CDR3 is TGTGCCAGCAGTGGTCAGACCTACGAGCAGTACTTC.

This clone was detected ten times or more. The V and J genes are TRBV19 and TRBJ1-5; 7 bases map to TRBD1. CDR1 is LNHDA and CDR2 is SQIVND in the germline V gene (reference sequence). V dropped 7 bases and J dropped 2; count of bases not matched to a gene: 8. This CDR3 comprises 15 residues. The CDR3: CASTLGQARNQPQHF. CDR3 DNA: TGTGCCAGTACCCTCGGACAGGCTCGCAATCAGCCCCAGCATTTT.

CDR3 residues: CASSYDAGTRYNEQFF. CDR3 sequence (DNA): TGTGCCAGCAGTTACGACGCCGGGACTAGATACAATGAGCAGTTCTTC. The rearrangement joins TRBV5-4 to TRBJ2-1; 8 nucleotides match TRBD2. Germline CDR1 and CDR2: SGHNT and YYREEE (reference sequence). V dropped 5 bases and J dropped 4; count of bases not matched to a gene: 11. CDR3 length equals 16 residues.

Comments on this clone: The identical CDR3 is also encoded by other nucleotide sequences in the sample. Written as DNA, the CDR3 is TGTGCCAGTAGTGAAGGCTCGGGAAACACCATATATTTT. Translating gives CASSEGSGNTIYF. The J gene is TRBJ1-3, the V gene TRBV19; the D is unclear. CDR1 and CDR2 (germline): LNHDA, SQIVND (reference sequence). This CDR3 region has 13 residues. V was shortened by 5 bases and J by 4 bases, with 9 bases between the two germline ends. Full variable domain (remainder filled in from reference TRBV19 and TRBJ1-3): DGGITQSPKYLFRKEGQNVTLSCEQNLNHDAMYWYRQDPGQGLRLIYYSQIVNDFQKGDIAEGYSVSREKKESFPLTVTSAQKNPTAFYLCASSEGSGNTIYFGEGSWLTVV.

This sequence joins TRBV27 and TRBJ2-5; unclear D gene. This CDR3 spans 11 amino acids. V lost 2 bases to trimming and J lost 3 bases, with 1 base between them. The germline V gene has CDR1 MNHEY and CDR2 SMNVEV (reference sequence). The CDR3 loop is CASSLKETQYF. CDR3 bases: TGTGCCAGCAGTTTAAAAGAGACCCAGTACTTC.

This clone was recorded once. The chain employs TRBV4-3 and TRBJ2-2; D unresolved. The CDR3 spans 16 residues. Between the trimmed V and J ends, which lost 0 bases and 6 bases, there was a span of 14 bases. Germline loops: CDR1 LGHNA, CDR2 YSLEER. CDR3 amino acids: CASSQESAVTAGELFF. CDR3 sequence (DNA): TGCGCCAGCAGCCAAGAATCCGCCGTTACCGCCGGGGAGCTGTTTTTT.

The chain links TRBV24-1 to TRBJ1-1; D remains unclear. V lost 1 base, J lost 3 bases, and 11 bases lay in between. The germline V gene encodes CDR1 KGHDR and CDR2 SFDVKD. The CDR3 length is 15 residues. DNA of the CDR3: TGTGCCACCAGTGATTTTGAGGGAAGGGACACTGAAGCTTTCTTT. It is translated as CATSDFEGRDTEAFF.

DNA for the CDR3: TGTGCCAGCAGTGACGACGGGTTTGGCTACACCTTC. This gives the protein CASSDDGFGYTF. The chain uses TRBV25-1 and TRBJ1-2, with D unresolved. This CDR3 has 12 amino acids. Deletions cut 3 bases from V and 7 bases from J, with 9 bases between. Germline CDR1 MGHDK, CDR2 SYGVNS.

The CDR3 nucleotides read TGCGCCAGCAGCCACATGGTAACAGGGCGGGAGGTCGGCTACGAGCAGTACTTC. It encodes CASSHMVTGREVGYEQYF. This chain joins TRBV4-1 and TRBJ2-7; 8 nucleotides align to TRBD2. Germline-derived CDR1 and CDR2 are MGHRA and YSYEKL. Trimming cost V 3 bases and J 3 bases; bases outside gene matches: 16. The CDR3 runs to 18 residues.

This CDR3 reads CASSQSSGSYNEQFF. The CDR3 DNA follows: TGCGCCAGCAGCCAATCTAGCGGGAGTTACAATGAGCAGTTCTTC. V usage is TRBV4-3 and J usage is TRBJ2-1, with 10 bases matching TRBD2. In germline, CDR1 is LGHNA, CDR2 YSLEER. J lost 4 bases, V lost 2 bases, and 2 bases had no gene match. The CDR3 runs 15 residues.

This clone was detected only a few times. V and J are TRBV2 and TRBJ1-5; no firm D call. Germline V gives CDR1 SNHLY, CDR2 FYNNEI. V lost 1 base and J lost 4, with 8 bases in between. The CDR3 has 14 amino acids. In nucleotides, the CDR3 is TGTGCCAGCAGTGAAGTTGTAGCTAATCAGCCCCAGCATTTT. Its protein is CASSEVVANQPQHF.

CDR3 protein: CASSLDSSNEQFF. Here the CDR3 DNA reads TGCGCCAGCAGCTTGGACTCTAGCAATGAGCAGTTCTTC. The rearrangement joins TRBV5-1 to TRBJ2-1; D remains ambiguous. Trimming took off 0 bases at V and 6 bases at J, with 7 bases between the two ends. Germline lookup yields CDR1 SGHRS and CDR2 YFSETQ. The CDR3 contains 13 residues.

DNA of the CDR3: TGTGCCAGCAGTAGGGGTGAGGGCACTGAAGCTTTCTTT. Amino acid sequence: CASSRGEGTEAFF. The chain has TRBV6-5 and TRBJ1-1, with D maybe TRBD1 (5 bases). V lost 5 bases and J lost 4, with 11 bases in between. Per the germline V gene, CDR1 is MNHEY and CDR2 is SVGAGI. This CDR3 region has 13 residues.

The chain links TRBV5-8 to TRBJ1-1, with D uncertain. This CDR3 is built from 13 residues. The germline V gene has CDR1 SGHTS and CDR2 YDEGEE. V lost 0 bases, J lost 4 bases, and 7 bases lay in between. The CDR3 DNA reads TGTGCCAGCAGCTTGGTAGTAAGCACTGAAGCTTTCTTT. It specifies CASSLVVSTEAFF. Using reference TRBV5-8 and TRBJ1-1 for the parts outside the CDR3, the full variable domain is EAGVTQSPTHLIKTRGQQATLRCSPISGHTSVYWYQQALGLGLQFLLWYDEGEERNRGNFPPRFSGRQFPNYSSELNVNALELEDSALYLCASSLVVSTEAFFGQGTRLTVV.